This TCR beta chain was recovered during a study of blood T cells in healthy people across ages. It was with a sample-barcoded 5' primer and a J-beta primer mix that a second PCR of about 6 to 11 cycles was run. A tag from a template-switch adaptor with 12 random nucleotides marked each cDNA molecule. TCRdb passed the 5' RACE reads through MiXCR, listing each CDR3 protein once. The sample yields 850,000 to 1,300,000 distinct CDR3 sequences, under 45% seen once. This clonotype was observed a few times. V lost 2 bases to trimming and J lost 3 bases; unmatched junction nucleotides: 5. Germline assignment: CDR1 DFQATT and CDR2 SNEGSKA (reference sequence). This CDR3 is 14 amino acids long.

The receptor comes from a woman aged 60-70 years in good health. Sequencing was done on a sample of blood. V is TRBV20-1 and J is TRBJ2-7; 9 nucleotides agree with TRBD1. The CDR3 DNA is TGCAGTGCTAGACCCCGACAGGGGGGCTACGAGCAGTACTTC. It translates to CSARPRQGGYEQYF.